Listed here are 8 T cell receptor beta chains from one sample, sequenced in a study of cytomegalovirus exposure and HLA in healthy donors. In the PCR, 60 Vbeta and 13 Jbeta primers were used. Assay: immunoSEQ multiplex PCR; the TCRdb copy retains only in-frame clones and omits some. This sample yields around 150,000 clones, of which 72% are seen a single time; less than 5% belongs to the top ten. Source material: PBMCs. These receptor sequences come from a man aged 50-59 years in good health and CMV-seropositive.

The rearrangement uses TRBV5-5 and TRBJ1-1, with D uncertain. V was clipped by 0 bases and J by 4 bases, with 10 bases between them. Germline lookup yields CDR1 SGHKS and CDR2 YYEKEE (reference sequence). The CDR3 is made up of 14 amino acids. CDR3 DNA: TGTGCCAGCAGCTTGGTTACAATTGTCACTGAAGCTTTCTTT. Translating gives CASSLVTIVTEAFF.

The V and J genes are TRBV11-2 and TRBJ2-2; TRBD2 matches at 12 bases. The CDR3 contains 18 residues. J was trimmed by 3 bases and V by 6 bases; bases with no gene match: 11. Looked up from germline, CDR1 is SGHAT and CDR2 is FQNNGV. DNA for the CDR3: TGTGCCAGCAGAACGGGGCTAGCGGGAGGGCCTGACACCGGGGAGCTGTTTTTT. It is translated as CASRTGLAGGPDTGELFF.

The chain combines TRBV6-5 with TRBJ1-2; 11 nucleotides align to TRBD1. J gave up 4 bases and V 6 bases, and 7 bases lay outside the gene matches. CDR1 is MNHEY and CDR2 is SVGAGI in the germline V gene. The CDR3 consists of 15 residues. The CDR3 nucleotides are TGTGCCAGCAGCATTTGGACAGGGGGCGCCTATGGCTACACCTTC. Encoded protein: CASSIWTGGAYGYTF.

This rearrangement joins TRBV6-1 to TRBJ1-1, with 7 bases aligning to TRBD1. The CDR3 has 11 residues. Germline V gives CDR1 MNHNS, CDR2 SASEGT. V was pared by 6 bases and J by 8 bases, with 3 bases of the junction left unmatched. CDR3 sequence: CASRPDREAFF. The CDR3 region has the DNA TGTGCCAGCAGACCGGACAGGGAAGCTTTCTTT.

The chain has TRBV6-5 and TRBJ2-7, with 9 bases fitting TRBD2. This CDR3 has 15 residues. V lost 6 bases, J lost 3 bases, and 9 bases stayed unmatched. CDR1 MNHEY and CDR2 SVGAGI come from the germline V gene. The CDR3 protein is CASSRGLALFYEQYF. In DNA, the CDR3 is TGTGCCAGCAGCCGAGGACTAGCGCTATTCTACGAGCAGTACTTC.

About this clone: The same CDR3 arises from other DNA sequences in this sample as well. The genes are TRBV9 and TRBJ1-1; 9 bases match TRBD1. The CDR3 runs to 14 residues. Per germline, CDR1 SGDLS and CDR2 YYNGEE. V dropped 2 bases and J dropped 3; count of bases not matched to a gene: 2. CDR3 loop: CASSVRQGDTEAFF. The CDR3 bases are TGTGCCAGCAGCGTCCGACAGGGGGACACTGAAGCTTTCTTT.

The V gene is TRBV7-9, the J gene TRBJ1-3; unclear D gene. The CDR3 is made up of 14 amino acids. The germline gives CDR1 SEHNR, CDR2 FQNEAQ (reference sequence). The ends were cut back, 5 bases at V and 2 bases at J, with 10 bases in the middle. CDR3 residues: CASSEVKTGNTIYF. In DNA, the CDR3 is TGTGCCAGCAGCGAGGTGAAGACTGGAAACACCATATATTTT.

The chain employs TRBV7-8 and TRBJ2-5, with D possibly being TRBD2 (6 bases). With the DNA end fitting TRBJ2-7 better, the J assignment may be wrong. Germline values: CDR1 SGHVS, CDR2 FQNEAQ. The length of the CDR3 is 14 residues. As DNA, the CDR3 is TGTGCCAGCAGCTTAGGCGGGACTGAATACGAGCAGTACTTC. This encodes CASSLGGTEYEQYF.